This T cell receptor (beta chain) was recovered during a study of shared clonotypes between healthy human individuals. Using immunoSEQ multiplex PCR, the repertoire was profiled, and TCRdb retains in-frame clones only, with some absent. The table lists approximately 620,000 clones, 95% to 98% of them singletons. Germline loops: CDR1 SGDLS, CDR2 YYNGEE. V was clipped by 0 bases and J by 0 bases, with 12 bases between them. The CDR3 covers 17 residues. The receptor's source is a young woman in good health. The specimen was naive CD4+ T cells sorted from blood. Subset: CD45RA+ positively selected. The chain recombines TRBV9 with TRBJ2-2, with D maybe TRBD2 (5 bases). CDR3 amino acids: CASSVGADYANTGELFF. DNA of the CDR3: TGTGCCAGCAGCGTAGGGGCAGACTACGCGAACACCGGGGAGCTGTTTTTT.